These 28 T cell receptor beta chains were sequenced from one sample in a study of blood T cell repertoires in COVID-19. The repertoire was sequenced with immunoSEQ multiplex PCR; TCRdb's copy has only in-frame clones and lacks some. The table lists around 700,000 clones, over 80% of them singletons. The sequenced sample was peripheral blood. The receptors here all came from a woman aged 18-29 years with acute or convalescent COVID-19.

V and J are TRBV11-2 and TRBJ1-1; possible D gene TRBD1, 6 bases. This CDR3 contains 14 residues. Looked up from germline, CDR1 is SGHAT and CDR2 is FQNNGV. The V end lost 1 base, the J end lost 5 bases, and 11 bases lay between the germline ends. For the CDR3, the DNA is TGTGCCAGCAGCTTAGCAGGGGTGAGGACTGAAGCTTTCTTT. This gives the protein CASSLAGVRTEAFF. Combining the CDR3 with reference TRBV11-2 and TRBJ1-1 gives the whole variable domain EAGVAQSPRYKIIEKRQSVAFWCNPISGHATLYWYQQILGQGPKLLIQFQNNGVVDDSQLPKDRFSAERLKGVDSTLKIQPAKLEDSAVYLCASSLAGVRTEAFFGQGTRLTVV.

V usage is TRBV9 and J usage is TRBJ2-3; D may be TRBD2 (6 bases). The germline V and J ends were trimmed by 2 bases and 0 bases, with 10 bases remaining between them. CDR1 is SGDLS and CDR2 is YYNGEE in the germline V gene. CDR3 size: 15 residues. CDR3 sequence reads: CASSVEGTSTDTQYF. The CDR3 coding sequence is TGTGCCAGCAGCGTTGAGGGGACTAGCACAGATACGCAGTATTTT.

Here the CDR3 DNA reads TGTGCCAGCAGCGGAGAGGTGGACACCATATATTTT. It translates to CASSGEVDTIYF. The chain carries TRBV7-9 and TRBJ1-3; D remains ambiguous. V lost 5 bases, J lost 8 bases, and 10 bases lay in between. Germline CDR1 and CDR2: SEHNR and FQNEAQ (reference sequence). CDR3 size: 12 residues.

CDR3 region: CASSRRDRAYEQYF. CDR3 coding DNA: TGTGCCAGCAGCCGCCGGGACAGGGCCTACGAGCAGTACTTC. The genes are TRBV7-9 and TRBJ2-7; 9 bases agree with TRBD1. CDR1 is SEHNR, CDR2 FQNEAQ, per germline (reference sequence). This CDR3 is built from 14 residues. Trimming at V came to 5 bases and at J to 2 bases, leaving 4 bases not matched to a gene.

This clone was recorded a few times. The CDR3: CASSPTGTAYGYTF. CDR3 in DNA: TGTGCCAGCTCTCCGACCGGGACAGCTTATGGCTACACCTTC. The chain carries TRBV7-3 and TRBJ1-2; 7 bases are shared with TRBD1. V was pared by 8 bases and J by 5 bases, with 11 bases of the junction left unmatched. From germline, CDR1 is SGHTA and CDR2 FQGTGA. The CDR3 loop spans 14 amino acids.

This chain uses TRBV6-2 or TRBV6-3 with TRBJ1-1, with D maybe TRBD1 (6 bases). Germline CDR1 MNHEY, CDR2 SVGEGT. The CDR3 has 17 residues. V lost 0 bases and J lost 1, with 15 bases in between. The DNA of the CDR3 is TGTGCCAGCAGTTACTCGATCGGGGGGCCTGGGAACACTGAAGCTTTCTTT. Its protein product is CASSYSIGGPGNTEAFF.

The chain joins TRBV5-6 to TRBJ2-2; TRBD2 agrees at 8 bases. With V trimmed by 4 bases and J by 2 bases, 4 bases remained unmatched. Germline assignment: CDR1 SGHDT and CDR2 YYEEEE. CDR3 length equals 15 residues. The CDR3 nucleotides are TGTGCCAGCAGCCCGGGGGGGAGTAACACCGGGGAGCTGTTTTTT. It codes for CASSPGGSNTGELFF.

CDR3 loop: CASSDRAFTDTQYF. The CDR3 bases are TGTGCCAGCAGCGACAGGGCCTTCACAGATACGCAGTATTTT. The chain has TRBV7-7 and TRBJ2-3; 7 positions match TRBD1. With V trimmed by 5 bases and J by 2 bases, 4 bases remained unmatched. Germline values: CDR1 SSHAT, CDR2 FNYEAQ (reference sequence). The CDR3 is made up of 14 amino acids.

V and J are TRBV5-1 and TRBJ2-1; 7 positions agree with TRBD2. The V gene end was trimmed by 4 bases and the J gene end by 4 bases; junction bases not matched to a gene: 8. The CDR3 totals 15 residues. Germline assignment: CDR1 SGHRS and CDR2 YFSETQ. CDR3 coding DNA: TGCGCCAGCAGCCCGGGGGGACGGGAGTACAATGAGCAGTTCTTC. Translation: CASSPGGREYNEQFF. Based on the CDR3 plus reference TRBV5-1 and TRBJ2-1, the full variable domain is KAGVTQTPRYLIKTRGQQVTLSCSPISGHRSVSWYQQTPGQGLQFLFEYFSETQRNKGNFPGRFSGRQFSNSRSEMNVSTLELGDSALYLCASSPGGREYNEQFFGPGTRLTVL.

V is TRBV6-5 and J is TRBJ2-7; 8 nucleotides agree with TRBD2. The CDR3 is 13 residues long. Germline lookup yields CDR1 MNHEY and CDR2 SVGAGI. V shed 5 bases and J 5 bases; nucleotides not matched to a gene: 5. CDR3 in amino acids: CASSSGSLNEQYF. The CDR3 bases are TGTGCCAGCAGTAGCGGGAGTTTAAACGAGCAGTACTTC.

This clone was recorded once. CDR3 nucleotide sequence: TGCGCCAGCAGCCAAGATCGCGACACCGCCTTCTACGAGCAGTACTTC. Amino acids: CASSQDRDTAFYEQYF. The J gene is TRBJ2-7, the V gene TRBV4-1, with D uncertain. The V gene's germline CDR1 is MGHRA and CDR2 YSYEKL. Trimming removed 0 bases from V and 3 bases from J, with 15 bases in between. The CDR3 has 16 residues.

This rearrangement joins TRBV5-1 to TRBJ1-1; D is possibly TRBD1 (5 bases). Trimming removed 7 bases at V and 4 bases at J, with 14 bases between. Germline V gene sequence: CDR1 SGHRS, CDR2 YFSETQ. The CDR3 loop spans 13 amino acids. CDR3 sequence: CASRPGGSTEAFF. In nucleotides, the CDR3 is TGCGCCAGCCGCCCCGGGGGGTCCACTGAAGCTTTCTTT.

This chain uses TRBV19 with TRBJ1-1; weak D call: TRBD1 (5 bases). This CDR3 has 13 amino acids. V was cut by 8 bases and J by 6 bases, with 16 bases left in between. CDR1 LNHDA and CDR2 SQIVND come from the germline V gene (reference sequence). The CDR3: CASGIQGNAEAFF. Written as DNA, the CDR3 is TGTGCCAGTGGGATTCAGGGAAACGCTGAAGCTTTCTTT. Full variable domain (missing parts from reference TRBV19 and TRBJ1-1): DGGITQSPKYLFRKEGQNVTLSCEQNLNHDAMYWYRQDPGQGLRLIYYSQIVNDFQKGDIAEGYSVSREKKESFPLTVTSAQKNPTAFYLCASGIQGNAEAFFGQGTRLTVV.

V is TRBV5-1 and J is TRBJ1-5, with TRBD1 matching 10 bases. The CDR3 consists of 14 residues. V lost 4 bases and J lost 7; bases outside the gene matches: 5. Germline V lookup: CDR1 SGHRS, CDR2 YFSETQ. As DNA, the CDR3 is TGCGCCAGCAGCCCGGGACAGGGGACCCAGCCCCAGCATTTT. Protein product: CASSPGQGTQPQHF.

This chain uses TRBV6-2 or TRBV6-3 with TRBJ2-6; maybe TRBD2 (5 bases). Deletions cut 2 bases from V and 0 bases from J, with 5 bases between. Germline CDR1 MNHEY, CDR2 SVGEGT. This CDR3 is built from 15 residues. The CDR3 nucleotides read TGTGCCAGCAGTTACGAGGGCTCTGGGGCCAACGTCCTGACTTTC. Translation: CASSYEGSGANVLTF.

V usage is TRBV19 and J usage is TRBJ1-2; 7 bases match TRBD1. CDR3 length: 15 residues. Germline trimming cut 9 bases from V and 4 bases from J; bases unmatched to any gene: 14. Germline CDR1 reads LNHDA; CDR2 reads SQIVND (reference sequence). The CDR3 sequence is CASRASGTDFYGYTF. CDR3 DNA: TGTGCCAGCCGCGCCTCCGGGACAGACTTCTATGGCTACACCTTC.

A single count supports this clone. This sequence joins TRBV5-1 and TRBJ1-3, with D uncertain. The CDR3 covers 18 residues. V lost 1 base, J lost 2 bases, and 19 bases lay in between. The V gene's germline CDR1 is SGHRS and CDR2 YFSETQ. The CDR3 is CASSLFSTRIFAGNTIYF. CDR3 sequence (DNA): TGCGCCAGCAGCTTGTTCTCTACCCGTATTTTCGCTGGAAACACCATATATTTT.

This clone came up a few times. The rearrangement links TRBV6-5 to TRBJ2-6, with D tentatively TRBD2 (6 bases). The CDR3 is 16 amino acids. V was cut by 2 bases and J by 4 bases, with 12 bases left in between. Per germline, CDR1 MNHEY and CDR2 SVGAGI. CDR3 in DNA: TGTGCCAGCAGTTACGAGGAGGGAACCGGGGCCAACGTCCTGACTTTC. As protein: CASSYEEGTGANVLTF.

The V and J genes are TRBV27 and TRBJ1-1; D unresolved. Germline-derived CDR1 and CDR2 are MNHEY and SMNVEV (reference sequence). This CDR3 contains 11 residues. The germline V and J ends were trimmed by 3 bases and 11 bases, with 10 bases remaining between them. CDR3 bases: TGTGCCAGCAGTTTGGAGGGCACGGCTTTCTTT. This gives the protein CASSLEGTAFF.

This chain links TRBV5-1 with TRBJ2-7; 14 positions agree with TRBD2. The germline gives CDR1 SGHRS, CDR2 YFSETQ. The CDR3 extends over 17 amino acids. Trimming took 2 bases from V and 4 from J; bases not matched to a gene: 8. The CDR3 here is CASSFGRGLAGEYEQYF. The CDR3 region has the DNA TGCGCCAGCAGCTTCGGGAGGGGACTAGCGGGGGAGTACGAGCAGTACTTC. Variable domain in full (rest from reference TRBV5-1 and TRBJ2-7): KAGVTQTPRYLIKTRGQQVTLSCSPISGHRSVSWYQQTPGQGLQFLFEYFSETQRNKGNFPGRFSGRQFSNSRSEMNVSTLELGDSALYLCASSFGRGLAGEYEQYFGPGTRLTVT.

The chain carries TRBV18 and TRBJ1-4, with a tentative D call TRBD1 (6 bases). The CDR3 length is 15 residues. Deletions cut 0 bases from V and 8 bases from J, with 13 bases between. Germline V gives CDR1 KGHSH, CDR2 LQKENI. This CDR3 is CASSPPGAVYEKLFF. The CDR3 coding sequence is TGTGCCAGCTCACCACCGGGGGCAGTGTACGAAAAACTGTTTTTT.

The chain recombines TRBV9 with TRBJ2-3, with TRBD2 matching 7 bases. V shed 6 bases and J 6 bases; nucleotides not matched to a gene: 13. The germline CDR1 and CDR2 sequences are SGDLS and YYNGEE. The CDR3 spans 15 residues. The CDR3 protein is CASNPRRGKGDTQYF. The CDR3 DNA is TGTGCCAGCAACCCCCGGCGGGGGAAGGGGGATACGCAGTATTTT. Using reference TRBV9 and TRBJ2-3 for the parts outside the CDR3, the full variable domain is DSGVTQTPKHLITATGQRVTLRCSPRSGDLSVYWYQQSLDQGLQFLIQYYNGEERAKGNILERFSAQQFPDLHSELNLSSLELGDSALYFCASNPRRGKGDTQYFGPGTRLTVL.

The chain combines TRBV6-5 with TRBJ2-3, with 9 bases lining up with TRBD1. Germline-derived CDR1 and CDR2 are MNHEY and SVGAGI. The CDR3 consists of 14 residues. Trimming cost V 6 bases and J 2 bases; bases outside gene matches: 3. As DNA, the CDR3 is TGTGCCAGCAGCGGGACAGGGTCCACAGATACGCAGTATTTT. Amino acid sequence: CASSGTGSTDTQYF.

The rearrangement joins TRBV2 to TRBJ1-4, with 10 bases that match TRBD1. The trim removed 7 bases at V and 8 bases at J, leaving 10 bases unmatched. CDR3 length equals 15 residues. Germline CDR1 is SNHLY and CDR2 is FYNNEI. The DNA for the CDR3 is TGTGCCAGCAACCAGGGACAGGGGAGTCGGGAAAAACTGTTTTTT. Its protein is CASNQGQGSREKLFF.

This clone has just one count. This chain joins TRBV4-1 and TRBJ1-2; no clear D gene. Germline V gene lookup returns CDR1 MGHRA and CDR2 YSYEKL. The length of the CDR3 is 15 residues. The V end was cut by 1 base, the J end by 4 bases, with 13 bases between. CDR3 coding DNA: TGCGCCAGCAGCCAAGGGGAGGGAACCTTCTATGGCTACACCTTC. This encodes CASSQGEGTFYGYTF.

Turning to this clone: This sample also contains other DNA sequences that code for the same CDR3. The V gene is TRBV30, the J gene TRBJ1-2; TRBD1 agrees at 8 bases. Germline CDR1 reads GTSNPN; CDR2 reads SVGIG (reference sequence). The CDR3 covers 14 residues. V was pared by 4 bases and J by 4 bases, with 8 bases of the junction left unmatched. The CDR3 region has the DNA TGTGCCTGGACCCCCGACAGGGGCCTCTATGGCTACACCTTC. It codes for CAWTPDRGLYGYTF.

In nucleotides, the CDR3 is TGTGCCACCTCCACAGGGGCTGGGGCCAACGTCCTGACTTTC. It translates to CATSTGAGANVLTF. The chain employs TRBV19 and TRBJ2-6, with 7 positions matching TRBD1. V lost 10 bases and J lost 2; bases outside the gene matches: 5. There are 14 residues in the CDR3. Germline V gene data show CDR1 as LNHDA and CDR2 as SQIVND (reference sequence).

V gene TRBV27 combines with J gene TRBJ1-5, with 8 bases that match TRBD1. V was pared by 5 bases and J by 4 bases, with 10 bases of the junction left unmatched. CDR3 length equals 16 residues. The germline V gene has CDR1 MNHEY and CDR2 SMNVEV (reference sequence). The CDR3 sequence: CASSGDRGKGNQPQHF. The CDR3 DNA is TGTGCCAGCAGTGGTGACAGGGGAAAGGGGAATCAGCCCCAGCATTTT.